The next 3 T cell receptor beta chains were all read from a single sample in a study of cytomegalovirus exposure and HLA in healthy donors. PCR involved 60 Vbeta and 13 Jbeta primers. The table came from immunoSEQ multiplex PCR; TCRdb's copy has only in-frame clones and leaves some out. The sample has around 100,000 clones; the top ten hold about 3%. Sequenced material: PBMCs. The receptor set was obtained from a man aged 35 to 55 in good health and CMV-seronegative.

The V gene is TRBV25-1, the J gene TRBJ1-2; the D is unclear. This CDR3 is built from 13 residues. V shed 4 bases and J shed 11 bases, with 17 bases lying between them. Germline lookup yields CDR1 MGHDK and CDR2 SYGVNS. The CDR3, as DNA: TGTGCCAGCAGTGGATCCAACTTCGGTTTGTACACCTTC. It encodes CASSGSNFGLYTF.

V gene TRBV9 combines with J gene TRBJ2-1; the match to TRBD1 covers 11 bases. Germline loops: CDR1 SGDLS, CDR2 YYNGEE. This CDR3 has 17 amino acids. The V and J ends lost 0 bases and 6 bases, in that order; junction bases with no gene match: 8. The CDR3 sequence is CASSVELGQGARNEQFF. CDR3 DNA: TGTGCCAGCAGCGTAGAACTCGGACAGGGGGCGCGCAATGAGCAGTTCTTC.

The V call is TRBV6-1, the J call TRBJ1-2, with TRBD1 as a possible D gene (5 bases). Germline V gene lookup returns CDR1 MNHNS and CDR2 SASEGT. The CDR3 extends over 16 amino acids. Between the trimmed V and J ends, which lost 3 bases and 4 bases, there was a span of 18 bases. The CDR3 bases are TGTGCCAGCAGTGATGGGACTTCTTCCTTGGTCTATGGCTACACCTTC. It is translated as CASSDGTSSLVYGYTF.